The 2 T cell receptor beta chains reported below all come from one sample, sequenced in a study of cytomegalovirus exposure and HLA in healthy donors. PCR used 60 Vbeta primers and 13 Jbeta primers. Produced via immunoSEQ multiplex PCR; TCRdb's table is partial and in-frame only. The table has roughly 120,000 clones, around 74% seen once; the top ten hold 6.6%. The sequenced sample was PBMCs. These TCRs come from a man between 40 and 49 years old in good health and CMV-seropositive.

The genes are TRBV28 and TRBJ2-7, with a tentative D call TRBD2 (7 bases). This CDR3 is built from 14 residues. Germline CDR1 is MDHEN and CDR2 is SYDVKM. Trimming pared 3 bases from V and 5 bases from J, leaving 14 bases between. The CDR3 sequence is CASSFWGGHNEQYF. The CDR3 nucleotides read TGTGCCAGCAGTTTTTGGGGGGGCCACAACGAGCAGTACTTC.

This clone was seen only once. The rearrangement uses TRBV6-1 and TRBJ1-4, with 8 nucleotides matching TRBD1. After removal of 5 bases from V and 5 bases from J, the junction contained 4 bases not matched to a gene. Germline CDR1 and CDR2: MNHNS and SASEGT. There are 14 residues in the CDR3. The CDR3 region has the DNA TGTGCCAGCAGTACGGGACAGGCGAATGAAAAACTGTTTTTT. As protein: CASSTGQANEKLFF.